This T cell receptor beta chain was sequenced for a study of T cell responses to AZD1222 COVID-19 vaccine. Regarding the study as a whole: The donor cohort was predominantly white British with a female majority, and clonal diversity may have been underestimated.

V was clipped by 0 bases and J by 7 bases, with 9 bases between them. The CDR3 consists of 13 residues. The germline CDR1 and CDR2 sequences are MGHRA and YSYEKL. Generated by immunoSEQ multiplex PCR, the TCRdb table keeps only in-frame clones and is missing some. The table lists 160,000 or so clones, 92% of them singletons. In regard to this clone: Antigen specificity is unknown.

The sample here was peripheral blood, taken 28 days after the second AZD1222 dose. The TCR originated in an adult who received the AZD1222 COVID-19 vaccine. The V gene is TRBV4-1, the J gene TRBJ1-1; no clear D gene. This chain's CDR3 is CASSQDRTVEAFF. In DNA form, the CDR3 reads TGCGCCAGCAGCCAAGATCGAACAGTTGAAGCTTTCTTT.